This paragraph covers one TCR beta chain sequence. The sample belongs to a study of breast tumors, draining lymph nodes, adjacent tissues. TCRdb re-derived calls from the multiplex PCR reads in MiXCR, one entry per CDR3 protein. The repertoire holds 17,000 or so distinct CDR3 sequences, with around two fifths as singletons. The CDR3 loop spans 12 amino acids. V lost 6 bases, J lost 2 bases, and 8 bases lay in between. Germline CDR1 MDHEN, CDR2 SYDVKM. The sample comprised breast tumor tissue. The rearrangement uses TRBV28 and TRBJ2-7; no definite D call. The clonotype originates from a female donor with breast cancer. Some clones in this sample may be carry-over from other donors' samples. CDR3 DNA: TGTGCCAGCAGCCCCTCGACCTACGAGCAGTACTTC. This encodes CASSPSTYEQYF.